The entry below describes one T cell receptor beta chain. At one end the junction does not follow the germline gene, possibly because of a read error. How the authors handled the data: It was from reference gene primer amplification that nucleated cell counts were estimated. TCRdb's table, derived via immunoSEQ multiplex PCR, lists solely in-frame clones and lacks some. V, J and clone size are taken as reported in that table, and D and trimming were inferred from the DNA itself. The table includes fewer than 200,000 clones, 88% detected once. This sample was taken from a study of blood T cell repertoires in COVID-19. Looking at the study overall: Samples of COVID-19 (acute and convalescent) were obtained from the United States, Italy and Spain. T cells, B-cell-depleted T cells, or PBMCs provided the cDNA or gDNA that served as material.

There are 14 residues in the CDR3. From germline, CDR1 is GTSNPN and CDR2 SVGIG (reference sequence). The sequencing input was peripheral blood. The chain couples TRBV30 to TRBJ1-1, with D unresolved. This clonotype was sampled from a man aged 45-65 years who had recovered from COVID-19. The CDR3 region is CAWSVGRKNSEAFF. The CDR3 DNA is TGTGCCTGGAGTGTTGGCAGGAAGAACAGTGAAGCTTTCTTT.